The 22 T cell receptor beta chains in this list originate from one sample, sequenced in a study of CD8+ T cells in alopecia areata. As the sequencing template, cDNA was produced by extracting RNA and reverse transcribing it. TCRdb's table, derived via immunoSEQ multiplex PCR, lists solely in-frame clones and lacks some. The sample shows about 180,000 clones, 40% to 65% of them seen only once. Described treatment: oral pan-JAK inhibitor, 5-10 mg twice daily. The input for sequencing was CD8+ T cells sorted from blood, taken at week 52, from a patient treated with tofacitinib. These receptors originate from a human donor with alopecia areata.

This clone was recorded a few times. This rearrangement joins TRBV13 to TRBJ2-5; a possible D gene is TRBD1 (5 bases). V lost 0 bases and J lost 7, with 9 bases in between. CDR1 and CDR2 (germline): PRHDT, FYEKMQ (reference sequence). The CDR3 is 13 amino acids. DNA for the CDR3: TGTGCCAGCAGCTTAGGAGTTGGGGCGACCCAGTACTTC. Translated, it gives CASSLGVGATQYF.

The chain couples TRBV4-2 to TRBJ2-1; D is unresolved. The CDR3 has 19 amino acids. Germline CDR1 and CDR2: LGHNA and YNFKEQ. The V and J ends lost 1 base and 2 bases respectively, with 21 bases between them. CDR3 DNA: TGTGCCAGCAGCCAAGGTCTGATGGGATTGGCCCGGACCTACAATGAGCAGTTCTTC. Its translation: CASSQGLMGLARTYNEQFF.

The chain carries TRBV7-8 and TRBJ2-5; D remains ambiguous. V was trimmed by 1 base and J by 1 base, leaving 13 bases between them. Germline CDR1 SGHVS, CDR2 FQNEAQ. The CDR3 sequence is 16 residues long. CDR3: CASSLVSPNLQETQYF. The CDR3 coding sequence is TGTGCCAGCAGCTTAGTATCCCCTAACCTCCAAGAGACCCAGTACTTC. The variable domain in full, with the rest retrieved from reference TRBV7-8 and TRBJ2-5, is GAGVSQSPRYKVAKRGQDVALRCDPISGHVSLFWYQQALGQGPEFLTYFQNEAQLDKSGLPSDRFFAERPEGSVSTLKIQRTQQEDSAVYLCASSLVSPNLQETQYFGPGTRLLVL.

V gene TRBV5-6 combines with J gene TRBJ2-5; weak D call: TRBD2 (6 bases). Germline values: CDR1 SGHDT, CDR2 YYEEEE. Trimming removed 1 base at V and 4 bases at J, with 11 bases between. The CDR3 length is 14 residues. The CDR3 bases are TGTGCCAGCAGCTTGTGGGGGGAAGGAGAGACCCAGTACTTC. Its protein product is CASSLWGEGETQYF.

The chain links TRBV4-3 to TRBJ2-7; 9 bases align to TRBD1. CDR1 and CDR2 (germline): LGHNA, YSLEER. Losses at the gene ends were 5 bases for V and 4 bases for J; bases not matched to a gene: 6. The CDR3 is made up of 14 amino acids. This chain's CDR3 is CASSSEGQGYEQYF. DNA for the CDR3: TGCGCCAGCAGCTCAGAGGGACAGGGATACGAGCAGTACTTC.

This clone has more than one count but fewer than ten. The chain recombines TRBV19 with TRBJ1-2; no reliable D call. CDR3 length equals 13 residues. Trimming pared 10 bases from V and 3 bases from J, leaving 15 bases between. Germline V gives CDR1 LNHDA, CDR2 SQIVND (reference sequence). CDR3 sequence reads: CATSDPPDYGYTF. For the CDR3, the DNA is TGTGCCACCTCAGACCCGCCTGACTATGGCTACACCTTC.

This clone was observed a handful of times. The CDR3 bases are TGTGCCAGCAGCGCTGGACAGGGAATGTACAATGAGCAGTTCTTC. Its protein product is CASSAGQGMYNEQFF. The J gene is TRBJ2-1, the V gene TRBV5-4, with 8 positions matching TRBD1. V gave up 4 bases and J gave up 4 bases; unmatched junction bases: 7. Germline-derived CDR1 and CDR2 are SGHNT and YYREEE (reference sequence). The CDR3 runs to 15 residues.

This clone has a handful of counts. The chain employs TRBV29-1 and TRBJ2-3; 8 positions agree with TRBD1. The trim removed 8 bases at V and 3 bases at J, leaving 7 bases unmatched. Germline CDR1 reads SQVTM; CDR2 reads ANQGSEA. This CDR3 has 13 residues. The CDR3 spells CSPWRTGTDTQYF. The CDR3 nucleotides are TGCAGCCCCTGGCGGACAGGGACAGATACGCAGTATTTT.

This chain uses TRBV11-2 with TRBJ1-6; no clear D. V was pared by 0 bases and J by 12 bases, with 9 bases between. The CDR3 consists of 13 residues. CDR1 is SGHAT, CDR2 FQNNGV, per germline. In DNA, the CDR3 is TGTGCCAGCAGCTTAGATCTGAGTGGACCCCTCCACTTT. Translation gives CASSLDLSGPLHF.

A remark on this clone: This CDR3 is also generated by other DNA sequences in the sample. The chain joins TRBV27 to TRBJ1-2; D remains ambiguous. CDR1 is MNHEY and CDR2 is SMNVEV in the germline V gene (reference sequence). The V end lost 1 base, the J end lost 1 base, and 7 bases lay between the germline ends. The CDR3 consists of 14 residues. CDR3 residues: CASSLLGSNYGYTF. The CDR3 DNA is TGTGCCAGCAGTTTATTAGGCAGTAACTATGGCTACACCTTC.

Concerning this clone itself: The sample has other DNA sequences that encode this CDR3 too. The gene calls are TRBV5-1 and TRBJ2-7; D remains unclear. The CDR3 runs to 13 residues. V was shortened by 2 bases and J by 2 bases, with 8 bases between the two germline ends. Looked up from germline, CDR1 is SGHRS and CDR2 is YFSETQ. The CDR3 region is CASSFSGTYEQYF. The CDR3 DNA is TGCGCCAGCAGCTTTTCCGGAACCTACGAGCAGTACTTC.

The genes are TRBV2 and TRBJ2-2; 13 bases line up with TRBD2. Germline trimming cut 6 bases from V and 5 bases from J; bases unmatched to any gene: 3. The CDR3 runs 15 residues. The germline CDR1 and CDR2 sequences are SNHLY and FYNNEI. CDR3 sequence: CASRTSGGKTGELFF. The DNA of the CDR3 is TGTGCCAGCAGGACTAGCGGGGGGAAAACCGGGGAGCTGTTTTTT.

This clone appeared a few times. The chain is built from TRBV2 and TRBJ2-3, with 7 positions matching TRBD1. The CDR3 is made up of 15 amino acids. Germline trimming cut 2 bases from V and 3 bases from J; bases unmatched to any gene: 5. Germline V gene data show CDR1 as SNHLY and CDR2 as FYNNEI. The CDR3 nucleotides are TGTGCCAGCAGTGAAAGGGGGCGTAGGACAGATACGCAGTATTTT. This encodes CASSERGRRTDTQYF. Complete variable domain (other parts from reference TRBV2 and TRBJ2-3): EPEVTQTPSHQVTQMGQEVILRCVPISNHLYFYWYRQILGQKVEFLVSFYNNEISEKSEIFDDQFSVERPDGSNFTLKIRSTKLEDSAMYFCASSERGRRTDTQYFGPGTRLTVL.

This chain joins TRBV18 and TRBJ2-5; TRBD2 aligns across 9 bases. Germline-derived CDR1 and CDR2 are KGHSH and LQKENI. This CDR3 contains 16 residues. J gave up 6 bases and V 0 bases, and 8 bases lay outside the gene matches. The CDR3: CASSPPAGGPKKTQYF. The CDR3 nucleotides are TGTGCCAGCTCACCACCTGCGGGGGGGCCTAAAAAGACCCAGTACTTC.

As for this clone: This specimen includes other DNA sequences encoding the same CDR3. The gene calls are TRBV27 and TRBJ2-2, with D unresolved. This CDR3 contains 14 residues. The V end was cut by 5 bases, the J end by 2 bases, with 9 bases between. The germline gives CDR1 MNHEY, CDR2 SMNVEV (reference sequence). The CDR3 DNA is TGTGCCAGCAGTCTGGGGTTTAACACCGGGGAGCTGTTTTTT. As protein: CASSLGFNTGELFF.

The V gene is TRBV6-6, the J gene TRBJ1-6; a weak D match, TRBD1 (5 bases). Germline CDR1 reads MNHNY; CDR2 reads SVGAGI (reference sequence). The CDR3 is 13 amino acids. The V end was cut by 6 bases, the J end by 8 bases, with 11 bases between. In nucleotides, the CDR3 is TGTGCCAGCAGCAGGGACCGAGATTCACCCCTCCACTTT. It codes for CASSRDRDSPLHF.

This clone has at least ten counts. J is TRBJ2-2 and V is TRBV4-3; D possibly matches TRBD1 or TRBD2 (7 bases each). The germline V gene encodes CDR1 LGHNA and CDR2 YSLEER. The CDR3 contains 18 residues. The V gene lost 3 bases and the J gene lost 4 bases, with 21 bases spanning the gap. This CDR3 reads CASSHALAGRGGTGELFF. CDR3 DNA: TGCGCCAGCAGCCACGCATTAGCGGGCAGGGGGGGCACCGGGGAGCTGTTTTTT.

The CDR3 DNA reads TGTGCCAGCACGCAGGGAGGGGGGCCCTACGAGCAGTACTTC. This sequence encodes CASTQGGGPYEQYF. This rearrangement joins TRBV13 to TRBJ2-7, with D perhaps matching TRBD2 (7 bases). The V and J ends lost 7 bases and 2 bases respectively, with 15 bases between them. CDR1 and CDR2 (germline): PRHDT, FYEKMQ (reference sequence). The CDR3 spans 14 residues. The full variable domain, rest sourced from reference TRBV13 and TRBJ2-7, is AAGVIQSPRHLIKEKRETATLKCYPIPRHDTVYWYQQGPGQDPQFLISFYEKMQSDKGSIPDRFSAQQFSDYHSELNMSSLELGDSALYFCASTQGGGPYEQYFGPGTRLTVT.

This chain uses TRBV2 with TRBJ1-2, with D possibly TRBD1 on 5 matching bases. The CDR3 spans 14 residues. Germline-derived CDR1 and CDR2 are SNHLY and FYNNEI. Trimming took off 3 bases at V and 4 bases at J, with 12 bases between the two ends. The CDR3 region is CASSEGGIPYGYTF. As DNA, the CDR3 is TGTGCCAGCAGTGAGGGGGGAATCCCCTATGGCTACACCTTC.

The J gene is TRBJ2-1, the V gene TRBV15; 8 nucleotides align to TRBD1. The length of the CDR3 is 13 residues. CDR1 is LNHNV and CDR2 is YYDKDF in the germline V gene (reference sequence). The J segment lost 9 bases and the V segment lost 3 bases, leaving 4 bases of the junction unmatched. The chain's CDR3 is CATSRTGAGEQFF. CDR3 nucleotide sequence: TGTGCCACCAGCAGGACAGGGGCCGGTGAGCAGTTCTTC.

This clone was recorded a few times. V gene TRBV27 combines with J gene TRBJ2-7, with D uncertain. Germline assignment: CDR1 MNHEY and CDR2 SMNVEV (reference sequence). The V and J ends lost 8 bases and 3 bases respectively, with 8 bases between them. This CDR3 has 11 amino acids. This chain's CDR3 is CASGTSYEQYF. The CDR3 DNA is TGTGCCAGCGGTACGAGCTACGAGCAGTACTTC.

V usage is TRBV6-5 and J usage is TRBJ1-1; 9 nucleotides align to TRBD1. The germline V gene encodes CDR1 MNHEY and CDR2 SVGAGI. This CDR3 is 15 amino acids long. Trimming took 4 bases from V and 3 from J; bases not matched to a gene: 6. CDR3 protein: CASSWGQGADTEAFF. The CDR3 DNA sequence: TGTGCCAGCAGTTGGGGACAGGGCGCGGACACTGAAGCTTTCTTT.